Sequencing of this T cell receptor beta chain was carried out in a study of T cells in localized non-small cell lung cancer. Study-wide points: The appearance of a median approximately 57 of the top 100 tumor clones was seen in adjacent lung. Longer overall survival accompanied higher blood T cell density. Among the tissues sampled, uninvolved adjacent lung had the highest T cell clonality, above tumor.

V dropped 3 bases and J dropped 6 bases, with 11 bases sitting between them. Per germline, CDR1 LNHDA and CDR2 SQIVND (reference sequence). The CDR3 is made up of 13 amino acids. Clones were sequenced by immunoSEQ multiplex PCR, and TCRdb holds only the in-frame ones, with some missing. The data show around 30,000 clones, around 80% seen once. This clone is labeled medium-sized (0.01 to 0.1%). The antigen is not known. The rearrangement joins TRBV19 to TRBJ1-1; D gene ambiguous. This TCR came from a male donor older than 55 with stage III squamous cell lung carcinoma. Sequencing used peripheral blood, obtained before any cancer treatment. The DNA of the CDR3 is TGTGCCAGTAGTATTCCCCCAAACGCTGAAGCTTTCTTT. As protein: CASSIPPNAEAFF. The entire variable domain, with the rest obtained from reference TRBV19 and TRBJ1-1, is as follows: DGGITQSPKYLFRKEGQNVTLSCEQNLNHDAMYWYRQDPGQGLRLIYYSQIVNDFQKGDIAEGYSVSREKKESFPLTVTSAQKNPTAFYLCASSIPPNAEAFFGQGTRLTVV.